This paragraph covers one T cell receptor beta chain sequence. This table comes from immunoSEQ multiplex PCR, and its TCRdb copy is limited to in-frame clones, with some not included. The sample has under 200,000 clones, about four fifths seen once. These data are taken from a study of blood T cell repertoires in COVID-19. As for the study in general: From the United States, Italy and Spain came samples of acute and convalescent COVID-19.

The CDR3 is 13 residues long. The germline gives CDR1 SGDLS, CDR2 YYNGEE. Trimming removed 5 bases from V and 4 bases from J, with 12 bases in between. Source material: peripheral blood. This chain links TRBV9 with TRBJ1-2; D possibly corresponds to TRBD1 (5 bases). The TCR sequence derives from a man between 65 and 85 years old with active or convalescent COVID-19. CDR3 coding DNA: TGTGCCAGCAGTCAGGGCGGTACCTATGGCTACACCTTC. The encoded protein is CASSQGGTYGYTF.